This TCR beta chain was sequenced for a study of T cell responses to AZD1222 COVID-19 vaccine. Generated by immunoSEQ multiplex PCR, the TCRdb table keeps only in-frame clones and is missing some. The table lists 90,000 to 150,000 clones, about 93% of them singletons. Germline CDR1 reads MNHEY; CDR2 reads SVGAGI. V was cut by 0 bases and J by 1 base, with 9 bases left in between. The length of the CDR3 is 15 residues. Study-wide findings and caveats: It should be noted that donors were predominantly white British and more often female, and clonal diversity was possibly underestimated. As reported, nearly half of all spike-specific TCRs target variant regions that are unmutated. Recipients of AZD1222 seropositive at baseline numbered only 6 or 7.

Worth noting for this clone: Antigen specificity is unknown.

The starting material was peripheral blood, obtained 28 days after the second dose of the MenACWY control vaccine. This clonotype was sampled from an adult who received the MenACWY meningococcal vaccine as a control. The V and J genes are TRBV6-5 and TRBJ1-1; D might be TRBD1 (6 bases). CDR3: CASSYSGGANTEAFF. The CDR3 DNA sequence: TGTGCCAGCAGTTACTCGGGGGGGGCGAACACTGAAGCTTTCTTT.